This passage covers 6 T cell receptor beta chains from one sample sequenced in a study of identical twins. TCRdb itself ran the 5' RACE reads through MiXCR, one entry per CDR3 protein. The repertoire has about 260,000 distinct CDR3 sequences, approximately 7% of them found once; the top ten carry roughly 3.6%. The same sample was also used in a study of yellow fever vaccine responses in identical twins.

The source material was memory (CD45RO+) T cells sorted from blood. The receptors here all came from a woman younger than 35 in good health.

The V call is TRBV7-2, the J call TRBJ2-1; 12 positions agree with TRBD2. CDR1 SGHTA and CDR2 FQGNSA come from the germline V gene. J lost 6 bases, V lost 6 bases, and 3 bases had no gene match. The CDR3 runs to 14 residues. CDR3 DNA: TGTGCCAGCAGGGGGACTAGCGGGTTCAATGAGCAGTTCTTC. As protein: CASRGTSGFNEQFF. Complete variable domain (other parts from reference TRBV7-2 and TRBJ2-1): GAGVSQSPSNKVTEKGKDVELRCDPISGHTALYWYRQSLGQGLEFLIYFQGNSAPDKSGLPSDRFSAERTGGSVSTLTIQRTQQEDSAVYLCASRGTSGFNEQFFGPGTRLTVL.

This clonotype was observed a few times. For the CDR3, the DNA is TGCAGCGTTGAAGATCGGAGGAGGGGTACTGAGACCCAGTACTTC. Encoded protein: CSVEDRRRGTETQYF. J is TRBJ2-5 and V is TRBV29-1; D may be TRBD2 (6 bases). The CDR3 contains 15 residues. V was clipped by 0 bases and J by 5 bases, with 16 bases between them. Germline loops: CDR1 SQVTM, CDR2 ANQGSEA.

This clonotype has more than one count but fewer than ten. The chain employs TRBV28 and TRBJ1-3; no clear D gene. Looked up from germline, CDR1 is MDHEN and CDR2 is SYDVKM. This CDR3 comprises 16 residues. V was shortened by 6 bases and J by 0 bases, with 15 bases between the two germline ends. The CDR3 bases are TGTGCCAGCAGCTCCTCGACCGTAACCTCTGGAAACACCATATATTTT. It specifies CASSSSTVTSGNTIYF.

V is TRBV29-1 and J is TRBJ2-2; TRBD2 matches 10 bases. Looked up from germline, CDR1 is SQVTM and CDR2 is ANQGSEA. V lost 6 bases, J lost 2 bases, and 18 bases stayed unmatched. The CDR3 covers 19 residues. CDR3 residues: CSVGPRLAGFPINTGELFF. CDR3 bases: TGCAGCGTGGGACCCAGACTAGCGGGTTTTCCAATTAACACCGGGGAGCTGTTTTTT.

V and J are TRBV4-1 and TRBJ2-5, with 8 positions matching TRBD2. CDR3 size: 16 residues. J gave up 3 bases and V 4 bases, and 10 bases lay outside the gene matches. In germline, CDR1 is MGHRA, CDR2 YSYEKL. This CDR3 reads CASSPFSGTTEETQYF. CDR3 nucleotides: TGCGCCAGCAGCCCATTTAGCGGGACTACCGAAGAGACCCAGTACTTC.

This clonotype was counted at least ten times. The chain joins TRBV20-1 to TRBJ2-4; 7 bases map to TRBD1. The CDR3 runs to 15 residues. The ends lost 5 bases at V and 1 base at J; junction bases unmatched: 8. Germline loops: CDR1 DFQATT, CDR2 SNEGSKA (reference sequence). The CDR3 reads CSAGATGFAKNIQYF. CDR3 in DNA: TGCAGTGCTGGGGCGACAGGGTTTGCCAAAAACATTCAGTACTTC.